This is a list of T cell receptor beta chains from one sample in a study of CD8+ T cells in alopecia areata. Clones were read by immunoSEQ multiplex PCR, and TCRdb kept only the in-frame ones, dropping some. The table includes about 220,000 clones, 50% to 70% detected once. The sample consisted of CD4+ T cells sorted from blood, taken at week 4, from a patient treated with tofacitinib. These receptors were taken from a human donor with alopecia areata. CDR3s include the opening cysteine and the closing phenylalanine or tryptophan. The order of the fields is clone size, J gene, D gene, CDR3 length, V gene, CDR3 protein, CDR3 DNA. A D gene is named only where the DNA matches it firmly. Rows give clone size only sometimes, using once, few, many, or a class for an expanded clone.

>-|TRBJ1-6|TRBD1|15|TRBV4-3
CASSRDRGRGSPLHF
TGCGCCAGCAGCCGCGACAGGGGGCGAGGGTCACCCCTCCACTTT
>-|TRBJ2-2|-|12|TRBV29-1
CSAKRDTGELFF
TGCAGCGCAAAAAGGGACACCGGGGAGCTGTTTTTT
>-|TRBJ1-4|-|15|TRBV10-3
CAISEPGSLGEKLFF
TGTGCCATCAGTGAGCCAGGATCCCTCGGAGAAAAACTGTTTTTT
>-|TRBJ1-1|-|13|TRBV13
CASSPRGYTEAFF
TGTGCCAGCAGTCCCCGGGGGTACACTGAAGCTTTCTTT
>few|TRBJ1-1|-|12|TRBV29-1
CSVGGGNTEAFF
TGCAGCGTTGGAGGGGGGAACACTGAAGCTTTCTTT
>-|TRBJ1-2|-|13|TRBV14
CASSLGGRYGYTF
TGTGCCAGCAGCCTGGGGGGTCGGTATGGCTACACCTTC
>few|TRBJ1-6|-|13|TRBV30
CAWMLDHNSPLHF
TGTGCCTGGATGTTAGACCATAATTCACCCCTCCACTTT
>-|TRBJ1-2|-|15|TRBV6-5
CASSPQGSANYGYTF
TGTGCCAGCAGCCCCCAGGGGTCAGCTAACTATGGCTACACCTTC
>few|TRBJ2-4|-|12|TRBV4-3
CASSQGRNIQYF
TGCGCCAGCAGCCAAGGGCGAAACATTCAGTACTTC
>-|TRBJ2-1|-|13|TRBV4-1
CASSQAGVGEQFF
TGCGCCAGCAGCCAAGCGGGGGTCGGTGAGCAGTTCTTC
>once|TRBJ1-2|-|13|TRBV30
CAWRLTGRGGYTF
TGTGCCTGGAGGCTTACAGGGCGTGGTGGCTACACCTTC